Reported below is one TCR beta chain. The antigen is not known. The data originate from a study of graft-versus-host responses after intestinal transplantation. The wider study: Anti-thymocyte globulin induction preceded 2 to 4 years of tacrolimus and steroid maintenance in all recipients.

Measured with immunoSEQ multiplex PCR; TCRdb has only the in-frame clones, and not every one. The table includes about 97,000 clones, 92% detected once. The CDR3 runs to 15 residues. Germline V gene data show CDR1 as MNHEY and CDR2 as SMNVEV (reference sequence). The germline V and J ends were trimmed by 7 bases and 0 bases, with 10 bases remaining between them. Study-level results: Early post-transplant falls in HvG clones accompanied the peak levels of circulating GvH clones. Recipient-marrow GvH clones were detected, some having first appeared in ileum or blood.

The gene calls are TRBV27 and TRBJ2-6, with unresolved D. Source: unstimulated CD8+ T cells sorted from spleen or lymph node cells, taken before transplant. The TCR was taken from a human donor who was the organ donor for an intestinal transplant. CDR3 sequence (DNA): TGTGCCAGCAAGGTAGCCCTCTCTGGGGCCAACGTCCTGACTTTC. Translation: CASKVALSGANVLTF.